A selection of T cell receptor beta chains follows, all from one sample in a study of T cell repertoires in cytomegalovirus infection. One entry per CDR3 protein, called by TCRdb with MiXCR from the reads. The sample shows about 740,000 distinct CDR3 sequences, approximately 40% of them seen only once. The sequencing sample was made of PBMCs. These receptors were taken from a human donor in good health (CMV status not recorded). Some clones in this sample may be carry-over from other donors' samples. CDR3s include the opening cysteine and the closing phenylalanine or tryptophan. A D gene is named only where the DNA matches it firmly. Expanded clones get a size class; other rows say once, few or many, or leave the size out.

D | size | J | V | DNA | CDR3
TRBD1 | once | TRBJ1-1 | TRBV7-6 | TGTGCCAGCAGCTCAACTTCAACGGGACAGGGACCTGAAGCTTTCTTT | CASSSTSTGQGPEAFF
TRBD1 | few | TRBJ1-5 | TRBV12-3/TRBV12-4 | TGTGCCAGCAGTTTAGGCGGGACAGTATTCGGCAATCAGCCCCAGCATTTT | CASSLGGTVFGNQPQHF
NA | NA | TRBJ1-5 | TRBV2 | TGTGCCAGCGCCGGGAGCAATCAGCCCCAGCATTTT | CASAGSNQPQHF
TRBD2 | NA | TRBJ2-1 | TRBV28 | TGTGCCAGCAGTGGGACTAGCGGGAGGGCCCAGGGAAACAATGAGCAGTTCTTC | CASSGTSGRAQGNNEQFF
NA | NA | TRBJ2-3 | TRBV15 | TGTGCCACCAGCAGAGGGGCGCTAGATACGCAGTATTTT | CATSRGALDTQYF
TRBD2 | many | TRBJ2-5 | TRBV7-2 | TGTGCCAGCAGCTTACCCGGGACTAGAGAGACCCAGTACTTC | CASSLPGTRETQYF
NA | few | TRBJ2-2 | TRBV29-1 | TGCAGCGCCGGACCGGGACAAGCGAACACCGGGGAGCTGTTTTTT | CSAGPGQANTGELFF
NA | NA | TRBJ1-6 | TRBV7-2 | TGTGCCAGCAGCTTAGGGACTATGAATTCACCCCTCCACTTT | CASSLGTMNSPLHF
NA | NA | TRBJ2-2 | TRBV19 | TGTGCCAGTAGTATAAAAAGCTCTAGTCTGACCGGGGAGCTGTTTTTT | CASSIKSSSLTGELFF
TRBD2 | NA | TRBJ2-3 | TRBV6-2/TRBV6-3 | TGTGCCAGCAGTGAGATCCATAGCGGGGGGCCCGCAAATAGCACAGATACGCAGTATTTT | CASSEIHSGGPANSTDTQYF
NA | few | TRBJ2-7 | TRBV2 | TGTGCCAGCAGTGGTCTCGACAGTATAATCTCCTACGAGCAGTACTTC | CASSGLDSIISYEQYF
NA | few | TRBJ1-4 | TRBV6-2/TRBV6-3 | TGTGCCAGCAGTTACTCGGAAAATGAAAAACTGTTTTTT | CASSYSENEKLFF
TRBD2 | few | TRBJ2-7 | TRBV7-2 | TGTGCCAGCAGCACATCGACTAGCGGGAGGGGCGAGCAGTACTTC | CASSTSTSGRGEQYF
NA | few | TRBJ2-3 | TRBV28 | TGTGCCAGCAGTTTACACGGGAGATTAGGTGGGGGTACGCAGTATTTT | CASSLHGRLGGGTQYF
NA | many | TRBJ1-1 | TRBV20-1 | TGCAGTGCCGGGCGGGCAGGGGAATCTGAAGCTTTCTTT | CSAGRAGESEAFF
TRBD2 | few | TRBJ2-7 | TRBV27 | TGTGCCAGCAGTTTATGGGGGGGAAACTACGAGCAGTACTTC | CASSLWGGNYEQYF
NA | few | TRBJ1-4 | TRBV7-2 | TGTGCCAGCAGCCCTTCAAGGGGCTTAAATGAAAAACTGTTTTTT | CASSPSRGLNEKLFF
NA | NA | TRBJ1-5 | TRBV12-3/TRBV12-4 | TGTGCCAGCAGTTTAGATGGGATTAGCAATCAGCCCCAGCATTTT | CASSLDGISNQPQHF
NA | NA | TRBJ2-1 | TRBV7-9 | TGTGCCAGCAGCTTAGGGTCCGGGATTGAGCAGTTCTTC | CASSLGSGIEQFF
TRBD2 | NA | TRBJ2-3 | TRBV7-6 | TGTGCTAGCAGCTTAGTTGCGGGAGTGGGGACAGATACGCAGTATTTT | CASSLVAGVGTDTQYF
TRBD1 | few | TRBJ1-5 | TRBV4-1 | TGCGCCAGCAGCCAGCCGGTAGGGACAGCGCTCAATCAGCCCCAGCATTTT | CASSQPVGTALNQPQHF
TRBD1 | many | TRBJ2-3 | TRBV7-2 | TGTGCCAGCAGCCCGACAGGGAACTGGGGCACAGATACGCAGTATTTT | CASSPTGNWGTDTQYF
NA | NA | TRBJ1-3 | TRBV20-1 | TGCAGTGCTAGTGACCCCCGGGACCGTGGAAACACCATATATTTT | CSASDPRDRGNTIYF
NA | NA | TRBJ2-1 | TRBV29-1 | TGCAGCGTTGAGAGGTACAATGAGCAGTTCTTC | CSVERYNEQFF
NA | NA | TRBJ1-1 | TRBV7-2 | TGTGCCAGAAGCTTTCGGACGGTAATTGAAGATTTCTTT | CARSFRTVIEDFF
TRBD1 | few | TRBJ1-5 | TRBV2 | TGTGCCAGCAGCCGTTTTGGGGGACAGCTTAATCAGCCCCAGCATTTT | CASSRFGGQLNQPQHF
NA | few | TRBJ1-2 | TRBV5-1 | TGCGCCAGCAGCGCTAAATCTACAGGTGGGGTTGATGGCTACACCTTC | CASSAKSTGGVDGYTF
TRBD1 | once | TRBJ1-3 | TRBV4-2 | TGTGCCAGCAGCCAAGAAGGGACAGCTGGAAACACCATATATTTT | CASSQEGTAGNTIYF
NA | NA | TRBJ2-2 | TRBV7-2 | TGTGCCAGCAGCTTAAAGGCCACCGGGGAGCTGTTTTTT | CASSLKATGELFF
NA | NA | TRBJ2-3 | TRBV28 | TGTGCCAGCAGTCGGCGGTCCCTATTCCCGCAGTATTTT | CASSRRSLFPQYF
NA | NA | TRBJ2-3 | TRBV4-1 | TGCGCCAGCAACCAAGACAACCGGGCCAGCCGCAAGGATACGCAGTATTTT | CASNQDNRASRKDTQYF
NA | NA | TRBJ1-3 | TRBV7-2 | TGTGCCAGCAGCTTAGATGGATGGGGAGCTGGAAACACCATATATTTT | CASSLDGWGAGNTIYF
TRBD2 | NA | TRBJ2-4 | TRBV28 | TGTGCCAGCAGTTTACGCGGGGGTACCAAAAACATTCAGTACTTC | CASSLRGGTKNIQYF
NA | NA | TRBJ1-1 | TRBV7-2 | TGTGCCAGCAGCTCCCCAGGGGCAACTGAAGCTTTCTTT | CASSSPGATEAFF
TRBD1 | NA | TRBJ1-6 | TRBV7-9 | TGTGCCAGCAGCCCCGGGACAGTTTCACCCCTCCACTTT | CASSPGTVSPLHF
NA | few | TRBJ2-1 | TRBV28 | TGTGCCAGCAGGTTAGGGATATCCTCATCCGAGCAGTTCTTC | CASRLGISSSEQFF
NA | many | TRBJ1-5 | TRBV12-3/TRBV12-4 | TGTGCCAGCAGTTTATTGGCCTACAATCAGCCCCAGCATTTT | CASSLLAYNQPQHF
NA | once | TRBJ2-5 | TRBV28 | TGTGCCAGCAGAGAACAGGGTTTAGAGACCCAGTACTTC | CASREQGLETQYF
NA | NA | TRBJ2-3 | TRBV28 | TGTGCCAGCAGTTATAGCGTAGAGGGCACAGATACGCAGTATTTT | CASSYSVEGTDTQYF
NA | NA | TRBJ1-5 | TRBV7-9 | TGTGCCAGCAGCTTTTCAGGAGATAGCAATCAGCCCCAGCATTTT | CASSFSGDSNQPQHF
TRBD1 | NA | TRBJ1-5 | TRBV5-5 | TGTGCCAGCAGCGGTACTGGGACAGGGAGTACGAGGCCCCAGCATTTT | CASSGTGTGSTRPQHF
TRBD1 | NA | TRBJ2-7 | TRBV29-1 | TGCAGCGTCAATCAGGGGGCGTGGGAGCAGTACTTC | CSVNQGAWEQYF
NA | many | TRBJ1-5 | TRBV27 | TGTGCCAGCAGCTTGGGAAGACGCAATCAGCCCCAGCATTTT | CASSLGRRNQPQHF
TRBD1 | NA | TRBJ1-5 | TRBV7-9 | TGTGCCAGCAGCTTAGCGACAGGGCCTGAGAGCCATCAGCCCCAGCATTTT | CASSLATGPESHQPQHF
NA | few | TRBJ2-2 | TRBV5-5 | TGTGCCAGCAGCTTGGCCCCACAGGGGAACACCGGGGAGCTGTTTTTT | CASSLAPQGNTGELFF
NA | NA | TRBJ2-7 | TRBV11-2 | TGTGCCAGCATGCGGACAGACGGCTCCTACGAGCAGTACTTC | CASMRTDGSYEQYF
NA | NA | TRBJ1-3 | TRBV12-3/TRBV12-4 | TGTGCCAGCAGTTTGCAGGGAACTCGCTCTGGAAACACCATATATTTT | CASSLQGTRSGNTIYF
TRBD1 | NA | TRBJ2-3 | TRBV5-1 | TGCGCCAGCAGCTCCGGACAGGCCTTCACAGATACGCAGTATTTT | CASSSGQAFTDTQYF
NA | NA | TRBJ2-1 | TRBV14 | TGTGCCAGCAGCCAAGAGGGGGGCAGGTCGGCTGAGCAGTTCTTC | CASSQEGGRSAEQFF
NA | few | TRBJ1-2 | TRBV28 | TGTGCCAGCAGTACACGACAGTCTCCTCGCTATGGCTACACCTTC | CASSTRQSPRYGYTF
TRBD1 | NA | TRBJ1-2 | TRBV12-3/TRBV12-4 | TGCGCCAGCAGCTTTGGGGACAGGGGAAACTATGGCTACACCTTC | CASSFGDRGNYGYTF
NA | NA | TRBJ1-5 | TRBV7-2 | TGTGCCAGCAGCCCGGACCATCAGCCCCAGCATTTT | CASSPDHQPQHF
NA | NA | TRBJ2-7 | TRBV5-1 | TGCGCCAGCAGCTTCGGGCTCGAGCAGTACTTC | CASSFGLEQYF
NA | NA | TRBJ2-1 | TRBV20-1 | TGCAGTGCTAGGACCGACTCCGGACCCTACAATGAGCAGTTCTTC | CSARTDSGPYNEQFF
NA | NA | TRBJ2-7 | TRBV6-1 | TGTGCCAGCAGTGAAATAGAGACAGCTTCATCCCCCTACGAGCAGTACTTC | CASSEIETASSPYEQYF